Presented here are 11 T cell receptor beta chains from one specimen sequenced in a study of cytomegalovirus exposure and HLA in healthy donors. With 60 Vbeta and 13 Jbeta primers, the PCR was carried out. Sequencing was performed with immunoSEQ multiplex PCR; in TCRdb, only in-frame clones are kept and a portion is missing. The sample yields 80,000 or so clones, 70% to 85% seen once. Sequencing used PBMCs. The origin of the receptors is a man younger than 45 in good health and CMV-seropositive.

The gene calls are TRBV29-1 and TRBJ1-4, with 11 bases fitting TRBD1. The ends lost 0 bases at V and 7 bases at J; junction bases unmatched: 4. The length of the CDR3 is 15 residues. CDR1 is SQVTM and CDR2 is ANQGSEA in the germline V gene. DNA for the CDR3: TGCAGCGTTGAAGATCAGGGGACAGGGGGTGAAAAACTGTTTTTT. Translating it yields CSVEDQGTGGEKLFF.

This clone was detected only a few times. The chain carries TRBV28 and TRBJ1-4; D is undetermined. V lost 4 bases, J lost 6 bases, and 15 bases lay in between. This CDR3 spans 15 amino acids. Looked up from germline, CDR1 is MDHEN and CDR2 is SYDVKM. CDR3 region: CASSSPPGKDEKLFF. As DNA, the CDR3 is TGTGCCAGCAGTTCCCCACCGGGGAAGGATGAAAAACTGTTTTTT.

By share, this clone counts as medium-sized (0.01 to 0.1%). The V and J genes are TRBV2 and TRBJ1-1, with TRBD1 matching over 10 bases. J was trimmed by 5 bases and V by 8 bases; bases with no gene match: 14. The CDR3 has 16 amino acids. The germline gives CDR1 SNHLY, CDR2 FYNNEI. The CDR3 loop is CASARDRGGVRTEAFF. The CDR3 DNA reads TGTGCCAGCGCCCGGGACAGGGGTGGAGTAAGGACTGAAGCTTTCTTT.

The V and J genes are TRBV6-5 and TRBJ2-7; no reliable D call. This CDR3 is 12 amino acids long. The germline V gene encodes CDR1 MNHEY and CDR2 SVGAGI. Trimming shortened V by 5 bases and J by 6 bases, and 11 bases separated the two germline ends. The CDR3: CASSAQTGEQYF. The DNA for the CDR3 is TGTGCCAGCAGTGCCCAAACTGGCGAGCAGTACTTC.

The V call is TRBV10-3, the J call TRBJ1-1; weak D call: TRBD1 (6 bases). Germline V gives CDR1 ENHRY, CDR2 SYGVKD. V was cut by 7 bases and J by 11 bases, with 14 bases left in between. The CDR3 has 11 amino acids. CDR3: CAITNGQHAFF. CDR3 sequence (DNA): TGTGCCATCACCAATGGACAGCACGCTTTCTTT.

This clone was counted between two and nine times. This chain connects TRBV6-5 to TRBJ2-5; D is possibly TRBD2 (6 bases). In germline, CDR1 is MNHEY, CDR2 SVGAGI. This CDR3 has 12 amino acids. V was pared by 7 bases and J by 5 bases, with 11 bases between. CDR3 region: CASKYRGETQYF. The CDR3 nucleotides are TGTGCCAGCAAATACCGGGGGGAGACCCAGTACTTC.

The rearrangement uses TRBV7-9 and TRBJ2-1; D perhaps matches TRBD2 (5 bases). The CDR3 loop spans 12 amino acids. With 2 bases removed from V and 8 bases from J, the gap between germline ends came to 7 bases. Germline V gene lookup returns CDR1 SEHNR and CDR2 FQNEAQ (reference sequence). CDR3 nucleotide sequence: TGTGCCAGCAGCTTACTGGGAGATGAGCAGTTCTTC. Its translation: CASSLLGDEQFF.

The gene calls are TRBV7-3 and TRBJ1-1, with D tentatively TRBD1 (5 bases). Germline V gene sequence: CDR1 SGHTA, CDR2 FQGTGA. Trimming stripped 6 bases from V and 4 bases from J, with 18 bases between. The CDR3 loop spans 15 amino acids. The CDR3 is CASSQEARGSTEAFF. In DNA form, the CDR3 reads TGTGCCAGCAGTCAAGAAGCTCGGGGGAGCACTGAAGCTTTCTTT. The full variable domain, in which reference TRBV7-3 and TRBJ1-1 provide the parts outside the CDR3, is GAGVSQTPSNKVTEKGKYVELRCDPISGHTALYWYRQSLGQGPEFLIYFQGTGAADDSGLPNDRFFAVRPEGSVSTLKIQRTERGDSAVYLCASSQEARGSTEAFFGQGTRLTVV.

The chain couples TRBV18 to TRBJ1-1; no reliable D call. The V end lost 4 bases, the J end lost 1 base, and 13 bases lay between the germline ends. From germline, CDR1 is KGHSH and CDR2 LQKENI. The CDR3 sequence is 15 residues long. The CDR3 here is CASSLNQEANTEAFF. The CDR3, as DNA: TGTGCCAGCTCACTGAATCAGGAGGCGAACACTGAAGCTTTCTTT.

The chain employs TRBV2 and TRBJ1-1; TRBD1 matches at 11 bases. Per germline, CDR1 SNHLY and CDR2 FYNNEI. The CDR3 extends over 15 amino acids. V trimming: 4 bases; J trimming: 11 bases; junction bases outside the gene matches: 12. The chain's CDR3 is CASSGEGQGVQGAFF. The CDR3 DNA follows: TGTGCCAGCAGTGGGGAGGGACAGGGGGTCCAGGGGGCTTTCTTT.

Here the CDR3 reads CASISAGINYGYTF. The CDR3 DNA is TGTGCCAGTATCTCCGCAGGGATCAACTATGGCTACACCTTC. The chain has TRBV19 and TRBJ1-2, with D possibly TRBD1 on 5 matching bases. Per the germline V gene, CDR1 is LNHDA and CDR2 is SQIVND (reference sequence). V dropped 7 bases and J dropped 2 bases, with 14 bases sitting between them. The CDR3 totals 14 residues.